The source of this T cell receptor beta chain is a study of blood T cells in healthy people across ages. The study's findings and limits: Lack of knowledge of donor CMV status possibly confounded expanded clonotype changes. Per-million-T-cell TCR beta diversity fell roughly linearly with age.

Looked up from germline, CDR1 is SEHNR and CDR2 is FQNEAQ (reference sequence). The CDR3 extends over 14 amino acids. A second PCR, run for about 6 to 11 cycles, used a sample-barcoded 5' primer plus a J-beta primer mix. A minimum of 2.5 million CDR3-containing paired-end reads was obtained for each sample. TCRdb reprocessed the 5' RACE reads with MiXCR, giving one entry per CDR3 protein. The table has over a million distinct CDR3 sequences, roughly 40% seen once. As for this clonotype: What it recognizes is unknown. Mismatch with germline at one junction end may stem from a read error.

This TCR came from a woman aged 18-29 years in good health. The sequenced material came from blood. This chain uses TRBV7-9 with TRBJ2-7, with D uncertain. CDR3 sequence: CASTLDGVSYEQYF. CDR3 nucleotide sequence: TGCGCCAGCACTCTAGATGGGGTCTCCTACGAGCAGTACTTC.